This TCR beta chain was captured in a study of CXCR3-negative and CXCR3-positive naive CD8 T cells. Study information: Roughly 140 million TRB reads in total, about 1.5 +/- 0.3 million per library. General study points: More hydrophobic TRB CDR3s were found in CXCR3-positive naive cells than in CXCR3-negative naive cells. Memory cells diverged, while naive CXCR3-positive and CXCR3-negative cells had similar TRBV-TRBJ usage.

Regarding this clonotype: Its matching antigen is unknown.

From germline, CDR1 is SQVTM and CDR2 ANQGSEA. This CDR3 region has 14 residues. TRB cDNA was prepared as libraries by UMI-labeled 5' RACE. TCRdb re-called the 5' RACE reads, yielding one record per CDR3 amino acid sequence without DNA. The listing records 150,000 or so distinct CDR3 sequences. This rearrangement joins TRBV29-1 to TRBJ1-2; TCRdb reports TRBD1, a call that lacks DNA to check it against. The origin of this receptor is a human donor in good health. Some clones in this sample may be carry-over from other donors' samples. Sequencing input: naive CXCR3- CD8+ T cells from blood. Subset meaning: CD45RO-CCR7+CD27+CD95- naive CD8+ T cells lacking CXCR3 (TNR3-). The CDR3 spells CSVVVQGGSYGYTF.